This record looks at one TCR beta chain sequence and its context. The data were taken from a study of blood T cell repertoires in COVID-19. In the study overall: Spain, Italy and the United States supplied samples that represented acute and convalescent COVID-19.

Which cohort a participant joined came from the clinical history participants gave. Some clones are missing from TCRdb's copy, which holds only in-frame ones; the method was immunoSEQ multiplex PCR. This repertoire shows about 220,000 clones, roughly four fifths found once; its top ten account for 1.3%. V was clipped by 0 bases and J by 8 bases, with 11 bases between them. CDR1 is SGDLS and CDR2 is YYNGEE in the germline V gene. This CDR3 spans 13 amino acids. Sequenced sample: PBMCs or T cells enriched from blood (not recorded which). This sequence joins TRBV9 and TRBJ1-2; D gene ambiguous. The receptor's source is a woman aged 40 to 50 with acute COVID-19. This CDR3 reads CASSVDEGEGYTF. In DNA form, the CDR3 reads TGTGCCAGCAGCGTAGATGAGGGAGAGGGCTACACCTTC.